This T cell receptor beta chain was retrieved from a study of cytomegalovirus exposure and HLA in healthy donors. Points from the study as a whole: Researchers reported from a later analysis that most CMV-associated TCR beta chains appeared HLA-restricted. Overall, roughly 150 TCR beta chains were annotated as cytomegalovirus-associated.

In the PCR, 60 Vbeta and 13 Jbeta primers were used. The assay was immunoSEQ multiplex PCR, and TCRdb's table has in-frame clones only and misses some. Counted here are 200,000 to 250,000 clones, over 80% occurring once; the ten biggest clones make up 5% to 6%. As to this clone: The antigen is undetermined.

Each donor's status was that of a healthy bone marrow donor. The germline gives CDR1 GTSNPN, CDR2 SVGIG (reference sequence). V was pared by 4 bases and J by 1 base, with 16 bases between. The CDR3 extends over 16 amino acids. Sequenced material: PBMCs. The source is a woman in her thirties or forties in good health and CMV-seropositive. The chain combines TRBV30 with TRBJ2-2, with D perhaps matching TRBD1 (5 bases). CDR3 DNA sequence: TGTGCCTGGAAATATTCAGGGCAACTGAACACCGGGGAGCTGTTTTTT. It yields the protein CAWKYSGQLNTGELFF. The full variable domain, with the rest looked up from reference TRBV30 and TRBJ2-2, is SQTIHQWPATLVQPVGSPLSLECTVEGTSNPNLYWYRQAAGRGLQLLFYSVGIGQISSEVPQNLSASRPQDRQFILSSKKLLLSDSGFYLCAWKYSGQLNTGELFFGEGSRLTVL.